These 9 T cell receptor beta chains came from one sample sequenced in a study of cytomegalovirus exposure and HLA in healthy donors. PCR employed 60 Vbeta and 13 Jbeta primers. Here immunoSEQ multiplex PCR was the method, and the copy in TCRdb shows in-frame clones only, minus some. Of about 86,000 clones in the sample, 70% to 85% were seen once. Material for sequencing was PBMCs. The receptor set was obtained from a man in his fifties or sixties in good health and CMV-seronegative.

This clone appeared once. The chain combines TRBV11-2 with TRBJ2-7; a possible D gene is TRBD2 (6 bases). Germline lookup yields CDR1 SGHAT and CDR2 FQNNGV. This CDR3 contains 16 residues. The V end lost 2 bases, the J end lost 2 bases, and 16 bases lay between the germline ends. The CDR3 DNA is TGTGCCAGCAGCTTATTCGGGGCGGGACTTACCTACGAGCAGTACTTC. Encoded protein: CASSLFGAGLTYEQYF.

The chain is built from TRBV9 and TRBJ1-1; D unresolved. This CDR3 contains 15 residues. The germline V gene encodes CDR1 SGDLS and CDR2 YYNGEE. Trimming left V 3 bases short and J 6 bases short, with 18 bases between. In DNA form, the CDR3 reads TGTGCCAGCAGCGGGGGAGCAGCGATGAGGGCTGAAGCTTTCTTT. Its translation: CASSGGAAMRAEAFF.

The rearrangement uses TRBV6-5 and TRBJ2-7, with D uncertain. The germline CDR1 and CDR2 sequences are MNHEY and SVGAGI. The CDR3 totals 15 residues. V was shortened by 4 bases and J by 2 bases, with 15 bases between the two germline ends. As DNA, the CDR3 is TGTGCCAGCAGTTCTCAGGTACCCTTCACCTACGAGCAGTACTTC. Protein product: CASSSQVPFTYEQYF.

The sample holds a few counts of this clone. V gene TRBV2 combines with J gene TRBJ2-3; possibly TRBD2 for D (5 bases). This CDR3 contains 15 residues. Germline V gene lookup returns CDR1 SNHLY and CDR2 FYNNEI. Between the trimmed V and J ends, which lost 6 bases and 0 bases, there was a span of 13 bases. CDR3 region: CASRASGTSTDTQYF. The CDR3 region has the DNA TGTGCCAGCAGGGCCAGCGGTACTAGCACAGATACGCAGTATTTT.

The table lists this clone with a count of one. The chain employs TRBV7-9 and TRBJ2-6; D is undetermined. This CDR3 spans 15 amino acids. The germline CDR1 and CDR2 sequences are SEHNR and FQNEAQ (reference sequence). V lost 3 bases to trimming and J lost 0 bases, with 6 bases between them. In DNA, the CDR3 is TGTGCCAGCAGCTTCTACAGCTCTGGGGCCAACGTCCTGACTTTC. This sequence encodes CASSFYSSGANVLTF.

The chain uses TRBV5-1 and TRBJ2-5, with 8 positions matching TRBD1. V shed 3 bases and J 5 bases; nucleotides not matched to a gene: 6. CDR1 and CDR2 (germline): SGHRS, YFSETQ. The CDR3 is 14 amino acids. The CDR3 spells CASSSQGAHETQYF. CDR3 DNA sequence: TGCGCCAGCAGCTCCCAGGGGGCGCATGAGACCCAGTACTTC. Full variable domain (remainder filled in from reference TRBV5-1 and TRBJ2-5): KAGVTQTPRYLIKTRGQQVTLSCSPISGHRSVSWYQQTPGQGLQFLFEYFSETQRNKGNFPGRFSGRQFSNSRSEMNVSTLELGDSALYLCASSSQGAHETQYFGPGTRLLVL.

The genes are TRBV9 and TRBJ2-2; 10 nucleotides match TRBD1. Germline values: CDR1 SGDLS, CDR2 YYNGEE. V shed 3 bases, J shed 4 bases, and the junction held 6 bases outside the gene matches. The CDR3 is 16 residues long. This CDR3 is CASSETGGGGTGELFF. For the CDR3, the DNA is TGTGCCAGCAGCGAGACAGGGGGCGGTGGCACCGGGGAGCTGTTTTTT.

J is TRBJ1-2 and V is TRBV6-5; possibly TRBD1 for D (5 bases). The CDR3 is made up of 13 amino acids. V was pared by 7 bases and J by 4 bases, with 13 bases between. Germline-derived CDR1 and CDR2 are MNHEY and SVGAGI. In DNA form, the CDR3 reads TGTGCCAGCACCCAAAGACAGATCTATGGCTACACCTTC. This translates into CASTQRQIYGYTF.

The CDR3 sequence is CARDDRGYHKTYEQYF. The CDR3 DNA is TGTGCCAGGGACGACAGGGGTTACCATAAGACCTACGAGCAGTACTTC. V is TRBV27 and J is TRBJ2-7; TRBD1 aligns across 8 bases. The length of the CDR3 is 16 residues. CDR1 MNHEY and CDR2 SMNVEV come from the germline V gene (reference sequence). V trimming: 9 bases; J trimming: 2 bases; junction bases outside the gene matches: 15.